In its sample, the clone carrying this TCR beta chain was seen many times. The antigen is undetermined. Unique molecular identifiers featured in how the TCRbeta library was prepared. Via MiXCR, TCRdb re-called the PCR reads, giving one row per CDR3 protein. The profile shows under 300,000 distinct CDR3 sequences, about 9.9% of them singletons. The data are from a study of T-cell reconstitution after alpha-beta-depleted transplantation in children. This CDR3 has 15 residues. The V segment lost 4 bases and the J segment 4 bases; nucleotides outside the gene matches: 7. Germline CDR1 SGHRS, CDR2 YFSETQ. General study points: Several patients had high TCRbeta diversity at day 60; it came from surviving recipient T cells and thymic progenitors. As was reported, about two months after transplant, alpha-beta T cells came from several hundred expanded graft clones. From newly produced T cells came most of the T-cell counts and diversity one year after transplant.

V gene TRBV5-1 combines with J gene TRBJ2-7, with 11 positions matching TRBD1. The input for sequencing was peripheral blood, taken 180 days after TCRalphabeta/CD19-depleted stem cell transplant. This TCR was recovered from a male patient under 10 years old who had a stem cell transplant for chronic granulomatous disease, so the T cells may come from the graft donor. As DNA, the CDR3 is TGCGCCAGCAGCAGCGGACAGGGGGCTTTTTACGAGCAGTACTTC. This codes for CASSSGQGAFYEQYF.